A single sample gave rise to the 18 T cell receptor beta chains below, sequenced in a study of identical twins. Each CDR3 protein gets one entry after TCRdb re-called the 5' RACE reads with MiXCR. The data contain nearly 650,000 distinct CDR3 sequences, just over 7% of them singletons. The sample was also linked to a second study, of yellow fever vaccine responses in identical twins.

Sequenced sample: PBMCs. All receptors come from a woman aged 18 to 35 in good health.

Many counts were recorded for this clonotype. The chain combines TRBV7-8 with TRBJ2-1, with D uncertain. The germline V gene encodes CDR1 SGHVS and CDR2 FQNEAQ. The V end was cut by 0 bases, the J end by 0 bases, with 21 bases between. The CDR3 sequence is 20 residues long. The DNA of the CDR3 is TGTGCCAGCAGCTTAGCTGTTCGGCTTGCGGATCCTAGCTCCTACAATGAGCAGTTCTTC. It specifies CASSLAVRLADPSSYNEQFF.

This clonotype was found many times. The chain couples TRBV3-1 to TRBJ2-5; 10 nucleotides align to TRBD2. The CDR3 spans 17 residues. Germline lookup yields CDR1 LGHDT and CDR2 YNNKEL (reference sequence). J lost 1 base, V lost 0 bases, and 5 bases had no gene match. CDR3 protein: CASSQDLAGGFQETQYF. CDR3 DNA: TGTGCCAGCAGCCAAGATTTAGCGGGGGGATTCCAAGAGACCCAGTACTTC.

This clonotype appeared many times. The chain couples TRBV12-3 or TRBV12-4 to TRBJ2-2; D not certain. V dropped 5 bases and J dropped 2 bases, with 12 bases sitting between them. The CDR3 is 15 amino acids. The DNA for the CDR3 is TGTGCCAGCAGTAACCCCTCCGACAACACCGGGGAGCTGTTTTTT. Its translation: CASSNPSDNTGELFF.

This clonotype was detected a few times. The chain joins TRBV7-6 to TRBJ2-2, with unresolved D. Trimming stripped 5 bases from V and 6 bases from J, with 13 bases between. CDR1 is SGHVS, CDR2 FNYEAQ, per germline. The CDR3 covers 14 residues. The CDR3 DNA sequence: TGTGCCAGCAGCCCAACAATTGGGGCCGGGGAGCTGTTTTTT. Translating gives CASSPTIGAGELFF.

This clonotype has only a few counts. The V call is TRBV4-1, the J call TRBJ1-1; D remains unclear. Trimming pared 4 bases from V and 2 bases from J, leaving 17 bases between. This CDR3 has 16 residues. Germline V lookup: CDR1 MGHRA, CDR2 YSYEKL. CDR3 amino acids: CASSPDPQSTNTEAFF. The CDR3 DNA follows: TGCGCCAGCAGCCCAGATCCCCAGTCTACTAACACTGAAGCTTTCTTT.

The chain carries TRBV2 and TRBJ2-7; 7 nucleotides align to TRBD1. The CDR3 covers 16 residues. CDR1 is SNHLY, CDR2 FYNNEI, per germline. The V segment lost 4 bases and the J segment 2 bases; nucleotides outside the gene matches: 11. In nucleotides, the CDR3 is TGTGCCAGCAGTGCGGGAAGACAGGGCGGCGCCTACGAGCAGTACTTC. This gives the protein CASSAGRQGGAYEQYF.

This chain links TRBV7-9 with TRBJ2-7; possibly TRBD2 for D (7 bases). Germline V gene data show CDR1 as SEHNR and CDR2 as FQNEAQ (reference sequence). With 4 bases removed from V and 4 bases from J, the gap between germline ends came to 17 bases. The CDR3 totals 15 residues. The CDR3 coding sequence is TGTGCCAGCAGCTCCCGAGGGGGGGGGATTTACGAGCAGTACTTC. This encodes CASSSRGGGIYEQYF.

This clonotype has just a few counts. The rearrangement uses TRBV7-8 and TRBJ2-1; D possibly matches TRBD1 or TRBD2 (6 bases each). Between the trimmed V and J ends, which lost 1 base and 6 bases, there was a span of 13 bases. The CDR3 has 15 amino acids. Germline V CDR1 and CDR2: SGHVS, FQNEAQ. CDR3 sequence (DNA): TGTGCCAGCAGCTTAGTGGAGGGGGTCGTCAATGAGCAGTTCTTC. Translation: CASSLVEGVVNEQFF.

The J gene is TRBJ2-7, the V gene TRBV7-2; D might be TRBD2 (5 bases). Germline CDR1 SGHTA, CDR2 FQGNSA. This CDR3 has 14 residues. V was clipped by 0 bases and J by 3 bases, with 9 bases between them. The CDR3 loop reads CASSLAVGVYEQYV. CDR3 bases: TGTGCCAGCAGCTTAGCGGTGGGAGTCTACGAGCAGTACGTC.

This clonotype has at least ten counts. As DNA, the CDR3 is TGTGCCAGCAGCGGGGGACTAGCGGTCTACAATGAGCAGTTCTTC. This codes for CASSGGLAVYNEQFF. The rearrangement joins TRBV5-5 to TRBJ2-1; 11 bases are a match to TRBD2. Trimming at V came to 4 bases and at J to 3 bases, leaving 3 bases not matched to a gene. The CDR3 has 15 residues. CDR1 SGHKS and CDR2 YYEKEE come from the germline V gene (reference sequence).

Comment on this clonotype: At one end the junction does not follow the germline gene, possibly because of a read error. This chain connects TRBV7-9 to TRBJ2-1; 9 bases match TRBD1. The germline gives CDR1 SEHNR, CDR2 FQNEAQ (reference sequence). The CDR3 is 16 residues long. CDR3 protein: CASSTNRDRDYNEQCF. The CDR3 DNA reads TGTGCCAGCAGCACGAACCGGGACAGGGACTACAATGAGCAGTGCTTC.

This clonotype was counted many times. CDR3 amino acids: CSVEFGDSYNEQFF. The CDR3 DNA is TGCAGCGTTGAATTTGGGGACTCCTACAATGAGCAGTTCTTC. The chain couples TRBV29-1 to TRBJ2-1; no clear D. The germline gives CDR1 SQVTM, CDR2 ANQGSEA. The CDR3 totals 14 residues. Trimming took 2 bases from V and 0 from J, leaving 8 bases between them.

V and J are TRBV18 and TRBJ2-7; D may correspond to TRBD1 or TRBD2 (5 bases each). The CDR3 runs 13 residues. V shed 6 bases and J shed 5 bases, with 14 bases lying between them. Germline CDR1 reads KGHSH; CDR2 reads LQKENI. The CDR3 loop reads CASSRLRGDEQYF. As DNA, the CDR3 is TGTGCCAGCTCGCGACTCCGAGGGGACGAGCAGTACTTC.

Only a few counts were recorded for this clonotype. The gene calls are TRBV6-1 and TRBJ2-3; TRBD2 might be the D (5 bases). Per the germline V gene, CDR1 is MNHNS and CDR2 is SASEGT. This CDR3 is 14 amino acids long. V lost 7 bases, J lost 1 base, and 12 bases lay in between. The CDR3 region has the DNA TGTGCCAGCAATATAGCGTACCGCACAGATACGCAGTATTTT. Translated, it gives CASNIAYRTDTQYF.

The chain links TRBV7-8 to TRBJ2-3; D gene unclear. The CDR3 extends over 11 amino acids. The ends were cut back, 8 bases at V and 7 bases at J, with 10 bases in the middle. CDR1 SGHVS and CDR2 FQNEAQ come from the germline V gene. The DNA of the CDR3 is TGTGCCAGCCAAGACGTCCATACGCAGTATTTT. Its protein product is CASQDVHTQYF.

This clonotype was seen a handful of times. The CDR3 DNA sequence: TGCAGTGCTAGAAGATTAGCGGGGGGAATTTACAATGAGCAGTTCTTC. This sequence encodes CSARRLAGGIYNEQFF. The chain has TRBV20-1 and TRBJ2-1; 10 bases line up with TRBD2. CDR1 and CDR2 from the germline V gene are DFQATT and SNEGSKA (reference sequence). This CDR3 is 16 amino acids long. V shed 2 bases, J shed 4 bases, and the junction held 8 bases outside the gene matches.

In this sample, this clonotype turned up a few times. V is TRBV5-6 and J is TRBJ1-1, with D uncertain. With 0 bases removed from V and 8 bases from J, the gap between germline ends came to 14 bases. Germline V gene sequence: CDR1 SGHDT, CDR2 YYEEEE. The CDR3 is 14 amino acids. The CDR3 sequence: CASSLGSWRNEAFF. The CDR3 nucleotides are TGTGCCAGCAGCTTGGGAAGTTGGCGGAACGAAGCTTTCTTT.

In its sample, this clonotype was seen a few times. This chain links TRBV6-5 with TRBJ2-5; D is perhaps TRBD1 (6 bases). V lost 0 bases, J lost 4 bases, and 15 bases lay in between. CDR3 size: 16 residues. CDR1 is MNHEY and CDR2 is SVGAGI in the germline V gene. CDR3 in amino acids: CASSYSSAGDGETQYF. CDR3 coding DNA: TGTGCCAGCAGTTACTCCTCTGCAGGGGACGGAGAGACCCAGTACTTC.